This T cell receptor beta chain was obtained from a study of T cell responses to AZD1222 COVID-19 vaccine (dated by TCRdb to the early 2020s). About the full investigation: A total of under 250 trial participants underwent TCR sequencing, of whom 207 had received two doses of AZD1222 and about 25 had received two doses of the MenACWY control vaccine. Trial participants were enrolled by age into subgroups of 18-55, 56-69 and 70-plus years, and around 140, 26 and 57 TCR-sequenced participants, respectively, were included in these subgroups. Broad study findings and their caveats: Reportedly, close to half of the unique spike-specific TCRs recognized epitopes lying outside the regions that are mutated in the B.1.351 and B.1.1.7 variants. Because no day 14 peak-response samples were available, repertoires were characterized only after the peak T cell response. Conclusions about previously exposed vaccinees are limited, since just a handful of AZD1222 recipients were seropositive for SARS-CoV-2 at baseline. The 56-69-year group was small, and its depth increase did not reach significance, likely because of low power. Participants were mostly white British and included more females than males, and it was suggested by the authors that clonal diversity may have been underestimated. A significant rise in spike-specific TCR breadth and depth was observed after two AZD1222 doses relative to day 0 and relative to MenACWY recipients. The whole spike protein was spanned by vaccine-associated CD4 TCRs, and dominant responses were seen in regions 160-218 and 743-854.

The time point label for this specimen denotes: about 28 days (+/-7) after the second vaccine dose. AZD1222 recipients whose second dose came at about 4 weeks and those whose second dose came at about 12 weeks were combined into one group, since spike-specific TCR depth and breadth did not differ between the two schedules. The vaccinee samples were drawn from two UK trials, COV001 and COV002, one of which was a single-blind randomized controlled phase 2/3 trial testing AZD1222 (ChAdOx1 nCoV-19) in healthy adults. For TCRbeta chain sequencing, PBMC samples were collected from trial participants at day 0 and at day 28 after the second dose. As encoded in the germline V gene, CDR1 is SNHLY while CDR2 is FYNNEI. Between the V and J ends, shortened by 7 bases and 5 bases respectively, the junction contains 17 bases. CDR3 length: 14 amino acids, cysteine to phenylalanine. The only DNA kept is the CDR3, 42 bases in frame from the first base.

The CDR3 regions of human TCRbeta chains were subjected to immunosequencing. Concerning the study's data processing: TCRs in the repertoires were matched against a reference library of SARS-CoV-2-specific TCRs that had been generated with the MIRA antigen-specificity platform. Breadth was defined as the fraction of unique TCRs that were SARS-CoV-2-associated, and depth was defined as the fraction of total T cells that were SARS-CoV-2-associated. Using the MIRA data, each spike-specific TCR was mapped to the spike region that the TCR reacts to and placed in a CD4 or CD8 class. Log10-transformed breadth and depth values were compared by one-way ANOVA with Sidak's multiple comparisons tests. Imported from immuneACCESS, the table was reduced by TCRdb to in-frame sequences with V and J called. These copies leave out some clones; in studies compared against another copy, an unresolved V gene accounts for under half, and the cause of the remainder is not known. The DNA was the basis for D and trimming; V, J and clone size are from that table. A total of around 270,000 clones appear in this sample, 85% to 95% of them only once. 0.55% of the sample belongs to the ten largest clones.

This clone has a single count. The antigen this receptor binds is unknown. No clone much larger than this one lies a single base away; base qualities are absent. The specimen was peripheral blood, collected 28 days after the second AZD1222 dose. Rearrangement joined TRBV2 to TRBJ2-5, with TRBD1 tentatively as D gene (5 bases match). The receptor was isolated from an adult who received the AZD1222 COVID-19 vaccine. The nucleotides read TGTGCCAGCATCCCGAGACAGCTTAGGGAGACCCAGTACTTC. It translates to CASIPRQLRETQYF.